The 16 T cell receptor beta chains listed next were all sequenced from one sample in a study of T cells expressing NK-cell markers. For each CDR3 protein, TCRdb gives one entry from its re-call of the 5' RACE reads, without DNA. The sample table sets out 500,000 or so distinct CDR3 sequences. Sequenced material: blood T cells: a sorted CD56 or NKG2C T cell subset, CD4+ or CD8+ T cells, or bulk PBMC T cells (not recorded which). These receptors were obtained from a man between 18 and 29 years old in good health.

The chain joins TRBV12-3 or TRBV12-4 to TRBJ2-2; TCRdb names TRBD2, which stays unverified in the absence of DNA. The CDR3 length is 16 residues. CDR3 residues: CASRRGLAAITGELFF.

The V call is TRBV12-3 or TRBV12-4, the J call TRBJ2-1; the D call from TCRdb, TRBD1, cannot be confirmed without DNA. The CDR3 has 12 residues. The CDR3 sequence: CATCTNANEQFF.

This chain joins TRBV10-3 and TRBJ2-5; TCRdb calls TRBD2, which cannot be checked without DNA. Germline values: CDR1 ENHRY, CDR2 SYGVKD. The CDR3 is made up of 16 amino acids. CDR3 protein: CAISQRTSGFQETQYF.

The CDR3 spells CASSSTGGGNEQFF. This chain connects TRBV5-4 to TRBJ2-1; TCRdb calls TRBD1, which cannot be checked without DNA. Germline CDR1 and CDR2: SGHNT and YYREEE (reference sequence). This CDR3 region has 14 residues. Variable domain in full (rest from reference TRBV5-4 and TRBJ2-1): ETGVTQSPTHLIKTRGQQVTLRCSSQSGHNTVSWYQQALGQGPQFIFQYYREEENGRGNFPPRFSGLQFPNYSSELNVNALELDDSALYLCASSSTGGGNEQFFGPGTRLTVL.

The gene calls are TRBV7-2 and TRBJ2-1. CDR3 length: 11 amino acids. Germline CDR1 reads SGHTA; CDR2 reads FQGNSA. CDR3 sequence reads: CASSLKVEQFF.

CDR3 amino acids: CASSVGGRLEQYF. This chain uses TRBV5-5 with TRBJ2-7; absent DNA, TCRdb's TRBD1 call cannot be checked. The CDR3 is 13 amino acids. Germline V CDR1 and CDR2: SGHKS, YYEKEE (reference sequence).

The chain uses TRBV5-1 and TRBJ2-7; the TRBD1 assignment by TCRdb is unverifiable without DNA. This CDR3 comprises 14 residues. Germline CDR1 reads SGHRS; CDR2 reads YFSETQ. CDR3 sequence reads: CASSLELLPGEQYF.

The rearrangement links TRBV10-3 to TRBJ1-4; lacking DNA, the TRBD1 call made by TCRdb goes unchecked. Germline CDR1 is ENHRY and CDR2 is SYGVKD. CDR3 length equals 15 residues. CDR3 region: CAIKAGGTTNEKLFF.

The CDR3: CASSPSGNNEQFF. The rearrangement links TRBV6-5 to TRBJ2-1; TCRdb calls TRBD2, which cannot be checked without DNA. The CDR3 runs to 13 residues. Germline CDR1 MNHEY, CDR2 SVGAGI.

This CDR3 is CATCEPGHLYEQYF. The gene calls are TRBV6-1 and TRBJ2-7; with no DNA, the TCRdb D assignment of TRBD1 cannot be verified. From germline, CDR1 is MNHNS and CDR2 SASEGT. This CDR3 spans 14 amino acids.

This chain joins TRBV27 and TRBJ2-7; with no DNA, the TCRdb D assignment of TRBD2 cannot be verified. This CDR3 has 12 amino acids. The germline V gene has CDR1 MNHEY and CDR2 SMNVEV (reference sequence). CDR3 loop: CASSPSHYEQYF.

The V call is TRBV10-2, the J call TRBJ2-1; the D call from TCRdb, TRBD2, cannot be confirmed without DNA. This CDR3 spans 16 amino acids. Germline values: CDR1 WSHSY, CDR2 SAAADI. The CDR3 sequence is CASRKTSGGTYNEQFF.

This chain connects TRBV7-8 to TRBJ2-1; TCRdb reports TRBD2, a call that lacks DNA to check it against. The CDR3 loop spans 16 amino acids. Germline-derived CDR1 and CDR2 are SGHVS and FQNEAQ. Here the CDR3 reads CASSFLAGDGPHEQFF.

The chain is built from TRBV7-6 and TRBJ2-5; the D call from TCRdb, TRBD2, cannot be confirmed without DNA. The CDR3 length is 15 residues. Germline CDR1 reads SGHVS; CDR2 reads FNYEAQ. CDR3 region: CASTLGLAFQETQYF.

The chain couples TRBV15 to TRBJ2-7; lacking DNA, the TRBD1 call made by TCRdb goes unchecked. This CDR3 is built from 14 residues. The germline CDR1 and CDR2 sequences are LNHNV and YYDKDF (reference sequence). This CDR3 is CATSRDSGDHEQYF.

The chain joins TRBV18 to TRBJ2-7; TCRdb's assignment of TRBD2 cannot be checked, as there is no DNA. Per the germline V gene, CDR1 is KGHSH and CDR2 is LQKENI. CDR3 length equals 16 residues. CDR3: CASSPPRGKVVDEQYF.